One and the same sample provided the 32 T cell receptor beta chains below, sequenced in a study of T cell responses to AZD1222 COVID-19 vaccine. Only in-frame clones appear in the TCRdb table, and some are missing; sequencing was by immunoSEQ multiplex PCR. The data hold about 110,000 clones, with roughly nine tenths observed a single time. The material sequenced was peripheral blood, taken 28 days after the second AZD1222 dose. The source of these receptors is an adult who received the AZD1222 COVID-19 vaccine.

The J gene is TRBJ2-5, the V gene TRBV10-2; D remains unclear. There are 14 residues in the CDR3. The ends were cut back, 3 bases at V and 3 bases at J, with 11 bases in the middle. Per the germline V gene, CDR1 is WSHSY and CDR2 is SAAADI. The CDR3 sequence: CASSEIVGEETQYF. The CDR3 DNA follows: TGCGCCAGCAGTGAAATCGTGGGCGAAGAGACCCAGTACTTC.

The V call is TRBV19, the J call TRBJ1-5, with D maybe TRBD1 (5 bases). CDR1 is LNHDA and CDR2 is SQIVND in the germline V gene (reference sequence). The CDR3 loop spans 15 amino acids. The V end lost 7 bases, the J end lost 4 bases, and 17 bases lay between the germline ends. The CDR3 DNA sequence: TGTGCCAGTACTACCGTCACAGGAGGTAATCAGCCCCAGCATTTT. Its protein is CASTTVTGGNQPQHF.

This rearrangement joins TRBV5-1 to TRBJ2-7, with TRBD1 as a possible D gene (5 bases). The CDR3 is 13 amino acids. The germline V gene encodes CDR1 SGHRS and CDR2 YFSETQ. V was shortened by 5 bases and J by 6 bases, with 15 bases between the two germline ends. This chain's CDR3 is CASSPLDSGEQYF. The CDR3 DNA follows: TGCGCCAGCAGTCCGCTCGACAGTGGCGAGCAGTACTTC.

The gene calls are TRBV14 and TRBJ1-1; 7 positions agree with TRBD1. The V gene end was trimmed by 5 bases and the J gene end by 4 bases; junction bases not matched to a gene: 13. This CDR3 contains 16 residues. Per germline, CDR1 SGHDN and CDR2 FVKESK. The CDR3 loop is CASSREGGERRTEAFF. The CDR3 DNA reads TGTGCCAGCAGCAGGGAAGGGGGCGAGAGGCGCACTGAAGCTTTCTTT.

The chain couples TRBV7-9 to TRBJ1-1, with no clear D. This CDR3 comprises 16 residues. Germline assignment: CDR1 SEHNR and CDR2 FQNEAQ (reference sequence). Deletions cut 1 base from V and 3 bases from J, with 15 bases between. This CDR3 is CASSLGGPREDTEAFF. In DNA form, the CDR3 reads TGTGCCAGCAGCTTAGGCGGCCCTCGCGAGGACACTGAAGCTTTCTTT. Looking up the rest from reference TRBV7-9 and TRBJ1-1 gives the full variable domain: DTGVSQNPRHKITKRGQNVTFRCDPISEHNRLYWYRQTLGQGPEFLTYFQNEAQLEKSRLLSDRFSAERPKGSFSTLEIQRTEQGDSAMYLCASSLGGPREDTEAFFGQGTRLTVV.

This chain uses TRBV5-4 with TRBJ2-7, with TRBD2 identical over 7 bases. Unmatched junction bases numbered 2, after V lost 0 bases and J lost 2 bases. The V gene's germline CDR1 is SGHNT and CDR2 YYREEE (reference sequence). The CDR3 runs 14 residues. This chain's CDR3 is CASSLEGGAYEQYF. The CDR3 DNA reads TGTGCCAGCAGCTTGGAGGGAGGGGCCTACGAGCAGTACTTC.

The chain combines TRBV6-2 or TRBV6-3 with TRBJ2-7; TRBD1 matches at 9 bases. With 6 bases clipped from V and 2 bases from J, the junction kept 8 bases outside the gene matches. Germline loops: CDR1 MNHEY, CDR2 SVGEGT. This CDR3 spans 15 amino acids. CDR3: CASSLTGGRTYEQYF. In DNA, the CDR3 is TGTGCCAGCAGCCTAACAGGGGGCAGGACCTACGAGCAGTACTTC.

This chain connects TRBV6-5 to TRBJ2-7; 7 bases agree with TRBD1. The CDR3 totals 15 residues. Germline V lookup: CDR1 MNHEY, CDR2 SVGAGI. Trimming cost V 5 bases and J 4 bases; bases outside gene matches: 11. The CDR3 coding sequence is TGTGCCAGCAGTCCCACAGGGGCACCTCCGTACGAGCAGTACTTC. It codes for CASSPTGAPPYEQYF.

The V and J genes are TRBV2 and TRBJ2-6; 8 bases match TRBD1. The CDR3 is 15 residues long. J was trimmed by 2 bases and V by 6 bases; bases with no gene match: 3. Looked up from germline, CDR1 is SNHLY and CDR2 is FYNNEI. The CDR3 DNA reads TGTGCCAGCAGGCCGACAGGGGCTGGGGCCAACGTCCTGACTTTC. Protein sequence: CASRPTGAGANVLTF.

The rearrangement joins TRBV12-5 to TRBJ2-1, with D possibly being TRBD1 (7 bases). The length of the CDR3 is 13 residues. CDR1 is LGHNT and CDR2 is FRNRAP in the germline V gene. V was pared by 8 bases and J by 5 bases, with 13 bases between. The CDR3 sequence: CASHRGGNNEQFF. The CDR3 DNA reads TGTGCTAGTCACAGGGGCGGGAACAATGAGCAGTTCTTC.

The V and J genes are TRBV21-1 and TRBJ2-7; the table's D call TRBD1 went unverified against the DNA. TRBV21-1 is a documented pseudogene. The CDR3 covers 14 residues. The CDR3 sequence is CASRPNRGGAEQYF. CDR3 coding DNA: TGTGCCAGCAGACCCAACAGGGGGGGGGCCGAGCAGTACTTC.

The V gene is TRBV19, the J gene TRBJ2-7; possibly TRBD2 for D (5 bases). The CDR3 covers 14 residues. The V gene lost 2 bases and the J gene lost 5 bases, with 13 bases spanning the gap. Germline CDR1 reads LNHDA; CDR2 reads SQIVND (reference sequence). The CDR3 loop is CASSITSFRDEQYF. For the CDR3, the DNA is TGTGCCAGTAGTATAACTAGTTTTCGGGACGAGCAGTACTTC. The full variable domain, rest sourced from reference TRBV19 and TRBJ2-7, is DGGITQSPKYLFRKEGQNVTLSCEQNLNHDAMYWYRQDPGQGLRLIYYSQIVNDFQKGDIAEGYSVSREKKESFPLTVTSAQKNPTAFYLCASSITSFRDEQYFGPGTRLTVT.

In its sample, this clone was seen once. V gene TRBV27 combines with J gene TRBJ2-7; tentatively, D is TRBD2 (7 bases). Germline V gene sequence: CDR1 MNHEY, CDR2 SMNVEV (reference sequence). Trimming removed 5 bases from V and 0 bases from J, with 23 bases in between. The CDR3 runs to 18 residues. The CDR3 spells CASSPMGGEQGTSYEQYF. In DNA, the CDR3 is TGTGCCAGCAGTCCAATGGGGGGGGAACAGGGAACCTCCTACGAGCAGTACTTC.

V is TRBV14 and J is TRBJ1-1, with a weak D call TRBD1 (6 bases). Germline lookup yields CDR1 SGHDN and CDR2 FVKESK. The CDR3 runs 13 residues. Between the trimmed V and J ends, which lost 4 bases and 5 bases, there was a span of 11 bases. This CDR3 is CASSPQGDTEAFF. The CDR3 coding sequence is TGTGCCAGCAGCCCACAGGGAGATACTGAAGCTTTCTTT.

V and J are TRBV3-1 (or the pseudogene TRBV3-2) and TRBJ1-2; 9 bases agree with TRBD1. The germline V gene encodes CDR1 LGHDT and CDR2 YNNKEL (reference sequence). The length of the CDR3 is 14 residues. V shed 5 bases and J 4 bases; nucleotides not matched to a gene: 5. The CDR3 spells CASSKTGGGYGYTF. Here the CDR3 DNA reads TGTGCCAGCAGCAAAACAGGGGGCGGCTATGGCTACACCTTC.

The chain couples TRBV11-3 to TRBJ2-5; 8 bases match TRBD1. The CDR3 consists of 13 residues. Trimming removed 5 bases from V and 9 bases from J; junction bases left unmatched: 8. The germline CDR1 and CDR2 sequences are SGHNT and YENEEA. DNA of the CDR3: TGTGCCAGCAGCCTCGGACAGACAGGGGCCCAGTACTTC. As protein: CASSLGQTGAQYF.

The rearrangement links TRBV7-8 to TRBJ2-7; D remains ambiguous. The V end lost 8 bases, the J end lost 6 bases, and 23 bases lay between the germline ends. CDR3 length equals 15 residues. Per the germline V gene, CDR1 is SGHVS and CDR2 is FQNEAQ. The CDR3 DNA sequence: TGTGCCAGCCGAACCGAGTCACGCCGCATAGGCGAGCAGTACTTC. Translation gives CASRTESRRIGEQYF.

CDR3 in DNA: TGTGCCAGTAGTATGAGCGGCAATTACGAGCAGTACTTC. Encoded protein: CASSMSGNYEQYF. V and J are TRBV19 and TRBJ2-7; D is possibly TRBD2 (5 bases). Germline V CDR1 and CDR2: LNHDA, SQIVND (reference sequence). The CDR3 has 13 amino acids. Trimming cost V 3 bases and J 4 bases, with 10 bases left between them.

This chain connects TRBV4-3 to TRBJ1-1; D call uncertain. Germline values: CDR1 LGHNA, CDR2 YSLEER. V lost 1 base, J lost 9 bases, and 12 bases lay in between. The CDR3 is 13 residues long. CDR3 nucleotide sequence: TGCGCCAGCAGCCAAGCGGCGGGGTCTAAAGCTTTCTTT. Translated, it gives CASSQAAGSKAFF.

The chain links TRBV7-2 to TRBJ1-2, with TRBD1 as a possible D gene (5 bases). CDR3 length: 13 residues. Germline V CDR1 and CDR2: SGHTA, FQGNSA. V was clipped by 5 bases and J by 2 bases, with 9 bases between them. The DNA for the CDR3 is TGTGCCAGCAGCCCACAGGAAAACTATGGCTACACCTTC. Translation gives CASSPQENYGYTF.

V gene TRBV5-1 combines with J gene TRBJ1-4; D not certain. Germline assignment: CDR1 SGHRS and CDR2 YFSETQ. CDR3 size: 16 residues. V lost 7 bases and J lost 0, with 16 bases in between. For the CDR3, the DNA is TGCGCCAGCTCATGGGCAATTGGGACAACTAATGAAAAACTGTTTTTT. As protein: CASSWAIGTTNEKLFF. The full variable domain, completed using reference TRBV5-1 and TRBJ1-4, is KAGVTQTPRYLIKTRGQQVTLSCSPISGHRSVSWYQQTPGQGLQFLFEYFSETQRNKGNFPGRFSGRQFSNSRSEMNVSTLELGDSALYLCASSWAIGTTNEKLFFGSGTQLSVL.

The CDR3 loop reads CASSIQGRNGYTF. As DNA, the CDR3 is TGTGCCAGTAGTATCCAGGGGAGGAATGGCTACACCTTC. The chain has TRBV19 and TRBJ1-2; weak D call: TRBD1 (6 bases). V dropped 3 bases and J dropped 6 bases, with 11 bases sitting between them. This CDR3 has 13 residues. Germline V gene lookup returns CDR1 LNHDA and CDR2 SQIVND (reference sequence). Full variable domain (rest looked up from reference TRBV19 and TRBJ1-2): DGGITQSPKYLFRKEGQNVTLSCEQNLNHDAMYWYRQDPGQGLRLIYYSQIVNDFQKGDIAEGYSVSREKKESFPLTVTSAQKNPTAFYLCASSIQGRNGYTFGSGTRLTVV.

The gene calls are TRBV28 and TRBJ2-5; D is ambiguous. V was pared by 2 bases and J by 5 bases, with 12 bases between. From germline, CDR1 is MDHEN and CDR2 SYDVKM. This CDR3 has 14 residues. CDR3 residues: CASSLAGIRETQYF. CDR3 nucleotides: TGTGCCAGCAGTTTAGCTGGGATTAGGGAGACCCAGTACTTC.

CDR3 region: CASSQGYWTGNTEAFF. CDR3 nucleotides: TGCGCCAGCAGCCAAGGTTACTGGACAGGGAACACTGAAGCTTTCTTT. This chain joins TRBV4-3 and TRBJ1-1; TRBD1 matches 7 bases. The CDR3 has 16 amino acids. The ends lost 1 base at V and 1 base at J; junction bases unmatched: 6. CDR1 is LGHNA and CDR2 is YSLEER in the germline V gene.

The V call is TRBV18, the J call TRBJ2-7; 8 bases are a match to TRBD1. From germline, CDR1 is KGHSH and CDR2 LQKENI. V was pared by 6 bases and J by 5 bases, with 3 bases of the junction left unmatched. The CDR3 runs to 12 residues. The CDR3 sequence: CASSRDRNEQYF. The CDR3 DNA reads TGTGCCAGCTCTCGGGACAGGAACGAGCAGTACTTC.

This clone came up a few times. The CDR3 DNA sequence: TGTGCCAGCAGTTTATTAACCCCAGGGAAGGCTGGAAACACCATATATTTT. The encoded protein is CASSLLTPGKAGNTIYF. The chain links TRBV28 to TRBJ1-3; D is possibly TRBD1 (5 bases). Trimming shortened V by 1 base and J by 2 bases, and 15 bases separated the two germline ends. Germline-derived CDR1 and CDR2 are MDHEN and SYDVKM. This CDR3 region has 17 residues.

The chain has TRBV3-1 (or the pseudogene TRBV3-2) and TRBJ2-1, with D perhaps matching TRBD2 (6 bases). Germline V gives CDR1 LGHDT, CDR2 YNNKEL (reference sequence). The CDR3 spans 15 residues. V was trimmed by 4 bases and J by 7 bases, leaving 17 bases between them. CDR3 bases: TGTGCCAGCAGCCCCGGGGTTAGCGGAATAAATGAGCAGTTCTTC. It translates to CASSPGVSGINEQFF.

This clone was counted between two and nine times. The chain carries TRBV5-1 and TRBJ1-2; unclear D gene. Deletions cut 4 bases from V and 4 bases from J, with 20 bases between. The CDR3 loop spans 16 amino acids. CDR1 and CDR2 (germline): SGHRS, YFSETQ. The DNA of the CDR3 is TGCGCCAGCAGCGTTAACGCCAGATCGGTTATCTATGGCTACACCTTC. This codes for CASSVNARSVIYGYTF. The entire variable domain, with the rest obtained from reference TRBV5-1 and TRBJ1-2, is as follows: KAGVTQTPRYLIKTRGQQVTLSCSPISGHRSVSWYQQTPGQGLQFLFEYFSETQRNKGNFPGRFSGRQFSNSRSEMNVSTLELGDSALYLCASSVNARSVIYGYTFGSGTRLTVV.

This chain uses TRBV9 with TRBJ2-3; 8 bases agree with TRBD2. The length of the CDR3 is 14 residues. The germline CDR1 and CDR2 sequences are SGDLS and YYNGEE. J was trimmed by 2 bases and V by 4 bases; bases with no gene match: 3. The CDR3 bases are TGTGCCAGCAGCCATGGACTAGCCACAGATACGCAGTATTTT. Protein product: CASSHGLATDTQYF.

This chain links TRBV9 with TRBJ2-2; D call uncertain. Between the trimmed V and J ends, which lost 3 bases and 1 base, there was a span of 10 bases. CDR3 length: 15 residues. The germline V gene has CDR1 SGDLS and CDR2 YYNGEE. CDR3 nucleotides: TGTGCCAGCAGCGCCCGACACCAGAACACCGGGGAGCTGTTTTTT. This translates into CASSARHQNTGELFF.

The chain links TRBV11-2 to TRBJ2-5, with D unresolved. Germline-derived CDR1 and CDR2 are SGHAT and FQNNGV. The CDR3 loop spans 17 amino acids. Trimming shortened V by 1 base and J by 0 bases, and 15 bases separated the two germline ends. The CDR3 loop reads CASSLVGRIMYQETQYF. The CDR3 coding sequence is TGTGCCAGCAGCTTAGTAGGAAGGATCATGTACCAAGAGACCCAGTACTTC.

The chain links TRBV9 to TRBJ1-3, with D possibly being TRBD1 (5 bases). Trimming left V 4 bases short and J 0 bases short, with 26 bases between. CDR3 length: 20 residues. CDR1 is SGDLS, CDR2 YYNGEE, per germline. CDR3 nucleotides: TGTGCCAGCAGCCGCGACAGCGTGGTATCATCTAAGCTCTCTGGAAACACCATATATTTT. This encodes CASSRDSVVSSKLSGNTIYF. Filled out from reference TRBV9 and TRBJ1-3, the complete variable domain reads DSGVTQTPKHLITATGQRVTLRCSPRSGDLSVYWYQQSLDQGLQFLIQYYNGEERAKGNILERFSAQQFPDLHSELNLSSLELGDSALYFCASSRDSVVSSKLSGNTIYFGEGSWLTVV.